The present entry profiles one T cell receptor (beta chain) with its context. The record originates from a study of control samples from healthy donors and cancer patients. Trimming cost V 4 bases and J 0 bases, with 12 bases left between them. The CDR3 loop spans 16 amino acids. Looked up from germline, CDR1 is LNHDA and CDR2 is SQIVND (reference sequence). Data came from immunoSEQ multiplex PCR; TCRdb stores just in-frame clones and leaves some out. The sample holds about 160,000 clones, approximately 94% seen once. The sequencing input was blood. The rearrangement joins TRBV19 to TRBJ1-4; tentatively, D is TRBD1 (5 bases). This receptor was obtained from a woman aged 35 to 49 in good health. This CDR3 is CASSRFRGATNEKLFF. DNA for the CDR3: TGTGCCAGTAGTAGGTTCCGGGGGGCAACTAATGAAAAACTGTTTTTT.